The rows below give T cell receptor beta chains drawn from one sample of a study of shared clonotypes between healthy human individuals. Only in-frame clones appear in the TCRdb table, and some are missing; sequencing was by immunoSEQ multiplex PCR. The sample lists some 740,000 clones; 85% to 95% were seen once. The sequenced material came from naive CD8+ T cells sorted from blood. The receptors were gathered from a man aged 30-40 years in good health. Each CDR3 is given with its conserved first and last residue. The order of the fields is J gene, V gene, D gene, CDR3 protein. The D gene is left open where the match is weak.

J gene: TRBJ2-7; V gene: TRBV19; D gene: NA; CDR3 protein: CASTPTPSGSSYEQYF
J gene: TRBJ2-3; V gene: TRBV30; D gene: NA; CDR3 protein: CAWSVGADVKTDTQYF
J gene: TRBJ1-2; V gene: TRBV7-9; D gene: NA; CDR3 protein: CASSLAGYGYTF
J gene: TRBJ2-1; V gene: TRBV6-1; D gene: NA; CDR3 protein: CASSDMPGTMDNEQFF
J gene: TRBJ1-4; V gene: TRBV7-6; D gene: TRBD1; CDR3 protein: CASSFRTGGNEKLFF
J gene: TRBJ1-4; V gene: TRBV25-1; D gene: NA; CDR3 protein: CASSEWDTNEKLFF
J gene: TRBJ2-2; V gene: TRBV10-3; D gene: NA; CDR3 protein: CAIRLDLSGNTGELFF
J gene: TRBJ2-3; V gene: TRBV27; D gene: TRBD2; CDR3 protein: CASSDPGLADTQYF
J gene: TRBJ2-7; V gene: TRBV14; D gene: TRBD1; CDR3 protein: CASSRLGTAYEQYF
J gene: TRBJ1-4; V gene: TRBV7-8; D gene: TRBD1; CDR3 protein: CASSLVVTGDEKLFF
J gene: TRBJ1-5; V gene: TRBV28; D gene: TRBD1; CDR3 protein: CASSFRQGHQPQHF
J gene: TRBJ1-2; V gene: TRBV27; D gene: TRBD1; CDR3 protein: CASSLSKGAFYGYTF
J gene: TRBJ2-7; V gene: TRBV7-9; D gene: NA; CDR3 protein: CASSHSWGEQYF
J gene: TRBJ1-5; V gene: TRBV19; D gene: TRBD1; CDR3 protein: CASSMNRGKVQPQHF
J gene: TRBJ2-7; V gene: TRBV28; D gene: NA; CDR3 protein: CASRGGYRARDEQYF
J gene: TRBJ2-7; V gene: TRBV27; D gene: NA; CDR3 protein: CASRLSMGSYEQYF
J gene: TRBJ2-7; V gene: TRBV2; D gene: NA; CDR3 protein: CASWTLEGYEQYF
J gene: TRBJ1-1; V gene: TRBV5-1; D gene: NA; CDR3 protein: CASSLRGPDLFEAFF
J gene: TRBJ2-5; V gene: TRBV7-8; D gene: NA; CDR3 protein: CASSLEEGVVQETQYF
J gene: TRBJ2-2; V gene: TRBV29-1; D gene: TRBD2; CDR3 protein: CSVEGRGTSGREGTGELFF
J gene: TRBJ2-1; V gene: TRBV27; D gene: NA; CDR3 protein: CASSLRDFRNEQFF
J gene: TRBJ2-2; V gene: TRBV4-1; D gene: TRBD2; CDR3 protein: CASSPGLAGNWFTGELFF
J gene: TRBJ2-2; V gene: TRBV7-9; D gene: TRBD1; CDR3 protein: CASNRGSGELFF
J gene: TRBJ2-3; V gene: TRBV2; D gene: TRBD2; CDR3 protein: CASSSPGLALTSTDTQYF
J gene: TRBJ2-2; V gene: TRBV10-3; D gene: TRBD2; CDR3 protein: CAISATSGRVTGELFF
J gene: TRBJ1-1; V gene: TRBV7-9; D gene: NA; CDR3 protein: CASTQPRLNTEAFF
J gene: TRBJ2-1; V gene: TRBV4-2; D gene: NA; CDR3 protein: CASSQNNEQFF
J gene: TRBJ2-1; V gene: TRBV18; D gene: NA; CDR3 protein: CASSPLAGPHSYNEQFF
J gene: TRBJ2-1; V gene: TRBV6-1; D gene: NA; CDR3 protein: CASIGNYNEQFF
J gene: TRBJ2-5; V gene: TRBV29-1; D gene: NA; CDR3 protein: CSVDSEGEQETQYF
J gene: TRBJ1-1; V gene: TRBV10-3; D gene: NA; CDR3 protein: CAISINREDTEAFF
J gene: TRBJ2-3; V gene: TRBV11-2; D gene: NA; CDR3 protein: CASSSAFGSWTDTQYF
J gene: TRBJ2-7; V gene: TRBV29-1; D gene: NA; CDR3 protein: CSVRMGSITYEQYF
J gene: TRBJ2-1; V gene: TRBV2; D gene: NA; CDR3 protein: CASSTAVLESSYNEQFF
J gene: TRBJ2-7; V gene: TRBV27; D gene: TRBD2; CDR3 protein: CASRSSGRVNEQYF
J gene: TRBJ1-4; V gene: TRBV6-6; D gene: NA; CDR3 protein: CASSYGPVGEKLFF
J gene: TRBJ2-5; V gene: TRBV15; D gene: NA; CDR3 protein: CATSGPSSRETQYF
J gene: TRBJ2-7; V gene: TRBV5-1; D gene: NA; CDR3 protein: CASRLSYEQYF
J gene: TRBJ1-1; V gene: TRBV5-1; D gene: TRBD1; CDR3 protein: CASMVPGQGSRDTEAFF
J gene: TRBJ1-4; V gene: TRBV28; D gene: TRBD1; CDR3 protein: CASSTGQGNEKLFF
J gene: TRBJ2-1; V gene: TRBV7-3; D gene: NA; CDR3 protein: CASSTGQLNEQFF
J gene: TRBJ2-1; V gene: TRBV7-2; D gene: NA; CDR3 protein: CASSLGPRNEQFF
J gene: TRBJ2-7; V gene: TRBV5-1; D gene: TRBD2; CDR3 protein: CASSFSPSLLAGVYEQYF
J gene: TRBJ1-1; V gene: TRBV7-9; D gene: NA; CDR3 protein: CASSLLPAANTEAFF
J gene: TRBJ2-1; V gene: TRBV4-1; D gene: TRBD2; CDR3 protein: CASSPSGTSGTWTSYNEQFF
J gene: TRBJ1-2; V gene: TRBV6-5; D gene: NA; CDR3 protein: CASSYSNPVGNYGYTF
J gene: TRBJ1-3; V gene: TRBV21-1; D gene: NA; CDR3 protein: CASSYDRAGPPNFGNTIYF
J gene: TRBJ2-2; V gene: TRBV7-9; D gene: TRBD1; CDR3 protein: CASSGTGSAGELFF
J gene: TRBJ2-5; V gene: TRBV9; D gene: NA; CDR3 protein: CASSLRRGIGAETQYF
J gene: TRBJ2-3; V gene: TRBV5-1; D gene: NA; CDR3 protein: CASSRSRERFTDTQYF
J gene: TRBJ2-7; V gene: TRBV6-5; D gene: TRBD1; CDR3 protein: CASSYPMGQGNYEQYF